This TCR beta chain was recovered during a study of blood T cell repertoires in COVID-19. Background on the study: COVID-19 samples collected from the United States, Italy and Spain covered acute and convalescent phases.

In the original processing: Amplification of reference gene primers provided the estimated nucleated cell counts. Clones were read by immunoSEQ multiplex PCR, and TCRdb kept only the in-frame ones, dropping some. Clone size and V and J calls were adopted from that table, with D and trimming inferred from the DNA. The sample shows approximately 210,000 clones, around four fifths of them seen only once. V was trimmed by 1 base and J by 0 bases, leaving 7 bases between them. Germline V gene sequence: CDR1 SGHRS, CDR2 YFSETQ. The CDR3 length is 14 residues. The source material was peripheral blood. The TCR originated in a human donor in a cohort sampled during active COVID-19. The chain has TRBV5-1 and TRBJ1-1, with D hard to call. CDR3 nucleotide sequence: TGCGCCAGCAGCTTGAATCTAATGAACACTGAAGCTTTCTTT. It specifies CASSLNLMNTEAFF.